These 16 T cell receptor beta chains originate from one sample sequenced in a study of cytomegalovirus exposure and HLA in healthy donors. Primers for the PCR totalled 60 Vbeta and 13 Jbeta. Measured with immunoSEQ multiplex PCR; TCRdb has only the in-frame clones, and not every one. The table includes approximately 110,000 clones, 73% detected once. Input material: PBMCs. The receptors derive from a woman aged 40-49 years in good health and CMV-seronegative.

V gene TRBV5-8 combines with J gene TRBJ2-3; 9 bases agree with TRBD1. The CDR3 consists of 15 residues. Looked up from germline, CDR1 is SGHTS and CDR2 is YDEGEE. V dropped 3 bases and J dropped 9; count of bases not matched to a gene: 11. CDR3 loop: CASSSTGTGSGTQYF. The CDR3 nucleotides are TGTGCCAGCAGCTCGACCGGGACAGGGTCCGGAACGCAGTATTTT. The full variable domain, its missing parts supplied by reference TRBV5-8 and TRBJ2-3, is EAGVTQSPTHLIKTRGQQATLRCSPISGHTSVYWYQQALGLGLQFLLWYDEGEERNRGNFPPRFSGRQFPNYSSELNVNALELEDSALYLCASSSTGTGSGTQYFGPGTRLTVL.

The chain recombines TRBV4-2 with TRBJ2-5, with 10 bases matching TRBD2. J lost 4 bases, V lost 3 bases, and 14 bases had no gene match. This CDR3 is 18 amino acids long. CDR1 and CDR2 from the germline V gene are LGHNA and YNFKEQ. Here the CDR3 DNA reads TGTGCCAGCAGCCAGGGGACCTCAGCGGGGGGGGGTGGAGAGACCCAGTACTTC. It encodes CASSQGTSAGGGGETQYF.

This clone was seen a single time. The chain employs TRBV11-1 and TRBJ2-3; 9 nucleotides match TRBD2. Germline V gene sequence: CDR1 SGHAT, CDR2 FQDESV (reference sequence). Trimming cost V 5 bases and J 5 bases; bases outside gene matches: 5. CDR3 length equals 14 residues. CDR3 protein: CASSLSGGKDTQYF. In DNA form, the CDR3 reads TGTGCCAGCAGCCTTAGCGGGGGTAAAGATACGCAGTATTTT. The variable domain in full, completed from reference TRBV11-1 and TRBJ2-3, reads EAEVAQSPRYKITEKSQAVAFWCDPISGHATLYWYRQILGQGPELLVQFQDESVVDDSQLPKDRFSAERLKGVDSTLKIQPAELGDSAMYLCASSLSGGKDTQYFGPGTRLTVL.

The chain carries TRBV5-6 and TRBJ1-4; D not resolved. V gave up 1 base and J gave up 0 bases, with 7 bases separating them. Germline-derived CDR1 and CDR2 are SGHDT and YYEEEE. The CDR3 is made up of 15 amino acids. CDR3 coding DNA: TGTGCCAGCAGCTTGATCGGGGCAACTAATGAAAAACTGTTTTTT. As protein: CASSLIGATNEKLFF.

The genes are TRBV9 and TRBJ2-3; D might be TRBD1 (5 bases). Trimming pared 3 bases from V and 5 bases from J, leaving 10 bases between. The CDR3 loop spans 13 amino acids. Germline V gene data show CDR1 as SGDLS and CDR2 as YYNGEE. CDR3 in amino acids: CASSEGIRDTQYF. The CDR3 nucleotides read TGTGCCAGCAGCGAGGGGATTCGAGATACGCAGTATTTT.

The rearrangement joins TRBV18 to TRBJ2-2; 7 nucleotides match TRBD1. The trim removed 3 bases at V and 1 base at J, leaving 2 bases unmatched. The CDR3 extends over 15 amino acids. CDR1 and CDR2 from the germline V gene are KGHSH and LQKENI. The CDR3 coding sequence is TGTGCCAGCTCACCTCGGACAGGGAACACCGGGGAGCTGTTTTTT. Translation: CASSPRTGNTGELFF.

This chain joins TRBV7-9 and TRBJ2-7, with D maybe TRBD1 (6 bases). Trimming took off 9 bases at V and 5 bases at J, with 17 bases between the two ends. The CDR3 consists of 13 residues. Per germline, CDR1 SEHNR and CDR2 FQNEAQ (reference sequence). CDR3 sequence (DNA): TGTGCCAGTAACAGGGTAACTGGTAACGAGCAGTACTTC. Translating gives CASNRVTGNEQYF.

The chain combines TRBV12-5 with TRBJ1-3, with D hard to call. The germline V gene has CDR1 LGHNT and CDR2 FRNRAP. Trimming took 7 bases from V and 2 from J, leaving 15 bases between them. The CDR3 sequence is 15 residues long. This chain's CDR3 is CASATSRSAGNTIYF. In nucleotides, the CDR3 is TGTGCTAGTGCCACTTCACGATCGGCTGGAAACACCATATATTTT. The complete variable domain, with remaining parts taken from reference TRBV12-5 and TRBJ1-3, reads DARVTQTPRHKVTEMGQEVTMRCQPILGHNTVFWYRQTMMQGLELLAYFRNRAPLDDSGMPKDRFSAEMPDATLATLKIQPSEPRDSAVYFCASATSRSAGNTIYFGEGSWLTVV.

In regard to this clone: A read error may produce the germline difference seen at one junction end. Other DNA sequences in this specimen translate into the identical CDR3. The gene calls are TRBV6-5 and TRBJ1-3, with 7 positions matching TRBD1. CDR1 is MNHEY, CDR2 SVGAGI, per germline. This CDR3 has 14 amino acids. CDR3: CASSYGRGSNTIYF. The CDR3 region has the DNA TGTGCTAGCAGTTACGGCAGGGGGTCAAACACCATATATTTT.

The CDR3 bases are TGTGCAACGGGGACAGGGGGTGGCACTGAAGCTTTCTTT. Translation gives CATGTGGGTEAFF. The V gene is TRBV6-1, the J gene TRBJ1-1; TRBD1 agrees at 11 bases. The CDR3 is 13 residues long. Germline CDR1 MNHNS, CDR2 SASEGT.

This clone was observed a handful of times. This chain connects TRBV19 to TRBJ2-7; 11 nucleotides line up with TRBD1. The J segment lost 3 bases and the V segment lost 4 bases, leaving 14 bases of the junction unmatched. The CDR3 length is 18 residues. CDR1 LNHDA and CDR2 SQIVND come from the germline V gene (reference sequence). The CDR3 spells CASSRTGGAGGGNYEQYF. The CDR3 nucleotides read TGTGCCAGTAGTAGGACAGGGGGCGCCGGGGGAGGCAACTACGAGCAGTACTTC.

This chain connects TRBV5-1 to TRBJ2-3; D ambiguous. The V and J ends lost 6 bases and 1 base respectively, with 18 bases between them. CDR3 length equals 16 residues. Germline CDR1 SGHRS, CDR2 YFSETQ. The CDR3 coding sequence is TGCGCCAGCACCCGCATAGAAGGCGGTGGCACAGATACGCAGTATTTT. It specifies CASTRIEGGGTDTQYF.

This clone was seen only a few times. The gene calls are TRBV7-3 and TRBJ2-7, with TRBD2 identical over 8 bases. Per germline, CDR1 SGHTA and CDR2 FQGTGA. The length of the CDR3 is 13 residues. V dropped 5 bases and J dropped 3; count of bases not matched to a gene: 3. The CDR3 is CASSQTSGYEQYF. DNA for the CDR3: TGTGCCAGCAGCCAAACTAGCGGCTACGAGCAGTACTTC.

This chain uses TRBV10-3 with TRBJ2-3; TRBD2 might be the D (5 bases). This CDR3 spans 14 amino acids. From germline, CDR1 is ENHRY and CDR2 SYGVKD. Trimming removed 4 bases from V and 0 bases from J, with 8 bases in between. CDR3 nucleotide sequence: TGTGCCATCAGTGCGGGATCCAGCACAGATACGCAGTATTTT. Its protein is CAISAGSSTDTQYF.

J is TRBJ2-3 and V is TRBV11-1; TRBD1 might be the D (6 bases). V lost 5 bases, J lost 2 bases, and 11 bases lay in between. Looked up from germline, CDR1 is SGHAT and CDR2 is FQDESV (reference sequence). The CDR3 spans 14 residues. The CDR3 reads CASSTGHFTDTQYF. The CDR3 DNA reads TGTGCCAGCAGCACGGGACATTTCACAGATACGCAGTATTTT.

This clone was picked up one time. The chain has TRBV5-1 and TRBJ2-2, with 7 bases fitting TRBD2. Per the germline V gene, CDR1 is SGHRS and CDR2 is YFSETQ. The CDR3 has 15 amino acids. The junction had 5 bases not matched to a gene; V was cut back by 5 bases and J by 1 base. The CDR3 loop is CASRREGQNTGELFF. CDR3 in DNA: TGCGCCAGCAGAAGGGAGGGTCAGAACACCGGGGAGCTGTTTTTT.